This record covers a single T cell receptor (beta chain). TCRdb ran MiXCR on the PCR reads and lists one entry per CDR3 protein. Counted here are 30,000 or so distinct CDR3 sequences, roughly 50% occurring once; the ten biggest clones make up 5.5% to 7%. These data come from a study of vaccination and CD4 T cells after COVID-19. Noted time point: late sampling 161 to 241 days after vaccination in a few convalescent patients. The CDR3 runs 13 residues. Looked up from germline, CDR1 is SGHTA and CDR2 is FQGNSA. Trimming removed 1 base at V and 5 bases at J, with 8 bases between. The receptor's source is a human donor who had recovered from COVID-19. This sequence joins TRBV7-2 and TRBJ2-5; unclear D gene. Source: CD4+ T cells from blood, taken about 7 months after SARS-CoV-2 vaccination. CDR3 in amino acids: CASSLVIPETQYF. The CDR3 DNA follows: TGTGCCAGCAGCTTAGTTATCCCGGAGACCCAGTACTTC.